This T cell receptor (beta chain) was sequenced during a study of post-analysis software for immune sequencing data. Study-level information: Patients with relapsing-remitting, secondary progressive and progressive-relapsing multiple sclerosis courses were all represented.

The TCR beta cDNA libraries carried unique molecular identifiers. From around 1 to 10 million T cells, 400,000 to 500,000 cDNA molecules were obtained. One entry per CDR3 protein results from TCRdb running MiXCR on the PCR reads. The data show about 540,000 distinct CDR3 sequences, 30% to 40% seen once. To note about this clonotype: Its specificity is not known.

Germline CDR1 and CDR2: SGHDT and YYEEEE. Trimming took 0 bases from V and 3 from J, leaving 10 bases between them. The CDR3 sequence is 14 residues long. Study results and caveats: About 5 TRBV segments were significantly more frequent in patients than in controls. TRBV5-6, TRBV5-1 and TRBV20-1 were among these segments. Strong same-batch co-clustering of samples appeared with F measure clustering. Controls' normalized Chao1 diversity significantly exceeded that of multiple sclerosis patients.

This chain connects TRBV5-6 to TRBJ2-7; no reliable D call. The sample taken for sequencing was blood. The source of this sequence is a girl between 2 and 17 years old with multiple sclerosis. Here the CDR3 reads CASSLGRLDYEQYF. CDR3 bases: TGTGCCAGCAGCTTGGGACGGTTGGACTACGAGCAGTACTTC.